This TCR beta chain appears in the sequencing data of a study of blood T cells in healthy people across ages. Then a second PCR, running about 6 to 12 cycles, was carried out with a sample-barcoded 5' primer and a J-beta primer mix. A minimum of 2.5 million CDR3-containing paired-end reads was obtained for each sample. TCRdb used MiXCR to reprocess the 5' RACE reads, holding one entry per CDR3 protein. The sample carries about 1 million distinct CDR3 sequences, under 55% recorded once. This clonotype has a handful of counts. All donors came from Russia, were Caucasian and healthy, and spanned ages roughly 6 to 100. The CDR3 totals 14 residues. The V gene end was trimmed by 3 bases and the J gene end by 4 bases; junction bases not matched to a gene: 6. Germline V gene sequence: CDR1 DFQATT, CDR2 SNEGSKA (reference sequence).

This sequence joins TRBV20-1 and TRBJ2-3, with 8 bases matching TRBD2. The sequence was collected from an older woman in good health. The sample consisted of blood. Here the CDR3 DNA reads TGCAGTGCTAGGGCGGGAGGAAGCGCAGATACGCAGTATTTT. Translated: CSARAGGSADTQYF.